A selection of T cell receptor beta chains follows, all from one sample in a study of regulatory T cells in long-lasting Graves disease. One entry per CDR3 protein, called by TCRdb with MiXCR from the multiplex PCR reads. The sample lists under 300,000 distinct CDR3 sequences, roughly 21% occurring once. The sequencing here drew on peripheral blood mononuclear cells (PBMCs), taken at new diagnosis, from a patient treated with antithyroid drugs. These receptors came from a female donor with Graves disease. Both conserved end residues are part of each CDR3. A D gene is named only where the DNA matches it firmly. The size field is filled for only some rows; it gives once, few, many or a size class.

clone size: NA; V gene: TRBV24-1; D gene: NA; J gene: TRBJ2-3; CDR3 DNA: TGTGCCACCAGTGATGGGCGGGACATCCGCACAGATACGCAGTATTTT; CDR3 protein: CATSDGRDIRTDTQYF
clone size: NA; V gene: TRBV7-9; D gene: TRBD1; J gene: TRBJ2-3; CDR3 DNA: TGTGCCAGCAGCTCGGACCGGGACAGGACAGATACGCAGTATTTT; CDR3 protein: CASSSDRDRTDTQYF
clone size: few; V gene: TRBV7-3; D gene: TRBD2; J gene: TRBJ2-1; CDR3 DNA: TGTGCCAGCAGCCCCGGACTAGCGGGAGGGCCCGGTGTTGGGTTCTTC; CDR3 protein: CASSPGLAGGPGVGFF
clone size: NA; V gene: TRBV12-3/TRBV12-4; D gene: TRBD1; J gene: TRBJ1-6; CDR3 DNA: TGTGCCAGCAGTGCGGGACAGGGTGCCTCACCCCTCCACTTT; CDR3 protein: CASSAGQGASPLHF
clone size: NA; V gene: TRBV6-4; D gene: TRBD2; J gene: TRBJ2-3; CDR3 DNA: TGTGCCAGCAGTAACTCGGGGGGGTCCACAGATACGCAGTATTTT; CDR3 protein: CASSNSGGSTDTQYF
clone size: many; V gene: TRBV12-5; D gene: NA; J gene: TRBJ2-7; CDR3 DNA: TGTGCTAGTGGTTTGGGACCGCCCCACGAGCAGTACTTC; CDR3 protein: CASGLGPPHEQYF
clone size: many; V gene: TRBV14; D gene: TRBD2; J gene: TRBJ2-1; CDR3 DNA: TGTGCCAGCAGCCAAGCCAAGGCTGGGTCCGGGACTAGTTTATTTGGTGAGCAGTTCTTC; CDR3 protein: CASSQAKAGSGTSLFGEQFF
clone size: NA; V gene: TRBV29-1; D gene: NA; J gene: TRBJ1-4; CDR3 DNA: TGCAGCGCCCTAGACACCTTAACTAATGAAAAACTGTTTTTT; CDR3 protein: CSALDTLTNEKLFF
clone size: NA; V gene: TRBV7-2; D gene: TRBD2; J gene: TRBJ2-3; CDR3 DNA: TGTGCCAGCAGCTTAATGGCTAGCGGGGCTAGCACAGATACGCAGTATTTT; CDR3 protein: CASSLMASGASTDTQYF
clone size: many; V gene: TRBV18; D gene: NA; J gene: TRBJ1-2; CDR3 DNA: TGTGCCAGCTCACCTACTACCTCTGGCTATGGCTACACCTTC; CDR3 protein: CASSPTTSGYGYTF
clone size: many; V gene: TRBV30; D gene: NA; J gene: TRBJ1-5; CDR3 DNA: TGTGCCTGGAGTCAGGGCGGCAATCAGCCCCAGCATTTT; CDR3 protein: CAWSQGGNQPQHF